These T cell receptor beta chains were read from a single sample in a study of shared clonotypes between healthy human individuals. TCRdb keeps only in-frame clones here, not all; method: immunoSEQ multiplex PCR. The table lists around 2.1 million clones, under 95% of them singletons. Material for sequencing was naive CD8+ T cells from PBMCs. These receptors originate from a man between 18 and 35 years old in good health. Some clones in this sample may be carry-over from other donors' samples. CDR3s leave out the opening cysteine and the closing phenylalanine or tryptophan. Clone size is stated in some rows and not others, as once, few, many or a class when expanded.

TRBV27	-	ASSFTLGGYYGYT
TRBV5-1	-	ASSSPPGIWSDEQY
TRBV28	-	ASGQGNEQY
TRBV9	-	ASSAGRHSYEQY
TRBV27	-	ASSLLVLGELF
TRBV7-2	-	ASSLVVSSGTEQY
TRBV2	-	ASRNPETGYNEQY
TRBV11-2	-	ASSLGHAKGAF
TRBV7-3	-	ASSRHSRATDTQY
TRBV27	-	ASTETTNTGELF
TRBV29-1	-	SVDPGQGPFGQF
TRBV10-3	-	AIDRPGFGGNEQF
TRBV27	-	ASSPGWGGNQPQH
TRBV9	-	ASSVEGGGKLF
TRBV5-4	-	ASSDGTSETNTQY
TRBV5-5	-	ASSLARGAGYGYT
TRBV29-1	-	SVDKGPMVRDTQY
TRBV6-6	-	ASSYVRGGNQPQH
TRBV9	-	ASSTTVGDEQY
TRBV9	-	ASSVDLAGGHEQY
TRBV6-5	-	ASKGASNTEAF
TRBV4-1	-	ASSQDWGFVSYGYT
TRBV5-1	-	ASSFGGGGYGYT
TRBV4-3	-	ASSHARGGNIQY
TRBV9	-	ASSVVGGPPDTQY
TRBV27	-	ASRLGTVSSREQY
TRBV28	few	ASSLLTSNQPQH
TRBV13	-	ASSLVRGLYGYT
TRBV28	-	ASSSPDRAYEQY
TRBV9	-	ASSWGQGNDNEQF
TRBV9	-	ASSVGGGGGSGNTIY
TRBV10-3	-	AISYLGQELYEQY
TRBV28	-	ASRGLAEIYDREQY
TRBV28	-	ATARGGAGQPQH
TRBV29-1	-	SVGITGEQF
TRBV28	-	ASSLLTGSNQPQH
TRBV7-9	-	ASSPRTGENTGELF
TRBV11-1	once	ASSLFGGLAVYNEQF
TRBV6-5	-	ASSYSKSYEQY